The next 8 T cell receptor beta chains were all read from a single sample in a study of human T cells and chemical hapten exposure (dated by TCRdb to the early 2020s). Receptor amplification or capture employed RACE. Sequencing was carried out with a NextSeq 500. TCRdb applied fastp at Q25 and MiXCR to the public reads, then kept only in-frame beta chains. Under each unique CDR3 protein, matching rows form one entry showing the most common genes and DNA. The sample table shows around 380,000 distinct CDR3 sequences, and roughly 4.8% are seen once. The ten largest clones take up approximately 2.3% of the sample. The time point label, as the study defines it: patch test 1, 2 weeks after DPC sensitization. The treatment or condition label on this specimen signifies: therapeutic diphenylcyclopropenone sensitization with weekly scalp DPC. Here the sequenced sample was whole blood, taken in connection with sensitization to the hapten diphenylcyclopropenone (DPC). The receptors were gathered from a woman in her fifties or sixties with alopecia areata. Some clones in this sample may be carry-over from other donors' samples.

This clonotype was seen ten or more times. The CDR3 DNA sequence: TGTGCCAGCAGCTTTCACAGGGCTCCAGATACGCAGTATTTT. Translation: CASSFHRAPDTQYF. The V gene is TRBV5-5, the J gene TRBJ2-3; tentative D call: TRBD1 (6 bases). This CDR3 has 14 amino acids. Germline loops: CDR1 SGHKS, CDR2 YYEKEE (reference sequence). With 2 bases removed from V and 4 bases from J, the gap between germline ends came to 11 bases.

Many counts were recorded for this clonotype. J is TRBJ1-5 and V is TRBV7-9, with a tentative D call TRBD1 (6 bases). CDR3 length equals 14 residues. With 5 bases removed from V and 6 bases from J, the gap between germline ends came to 14 bases. Germline assignment: CDR1 SEHNR and CDR2 FQNEAQ (reference sequence). CDR3 sequence reads: CASSLMGASQPQHF. As DNA, the CDR3 is TGTGCCAGCAGCCTAATGGGGGCGAGTCAGCCCCAGCATTTT.

This clonotype was detected ten times or more. The chain has TRBV5-6 and TRBJ2-1, with TRBD2 identical over 7 bases. Per the germline V gene, CDR1 is SGHDT and CDR2 is YYEEEE. The CDR3 runs to 15 residues. V trimming: 4 bases; J trimming: 4 bases; junction bases outside the gene matches: 8. CDR3 protein: CASSRFLADYNEQFF. CDR3 DNA: TGTGCCAGCAGCAGGTTCCTAGCGGATTACAATGAGCAGTTCTTC.

This clonotype was counted ten times or more. The CDR3 DNA reads as TGTGCCAGCAGCCATCTTCCCGGGGTTGTGGAGCCCCAGCATTTT. Its translation: CASSHLPGVVEPQHF. The V and J genes are TRBV14 and TRBJ1-5; D is unresolved. V was clipped by 3 bases and J by 8 bases, with 17 bases between them. The CDR3 extends over 15 amino acids. Germline V lookup: CDR1 SGHDN, CDR2 FVKESK.

This clonotype was detected a few times. V is TRBV4-1 and J is TRBJ2-3; a weak D match, TRBD2 (5 bases). The CDR3 totals 14 residues. The germline V gene has CDR1 MGHRA and CDR2 YSYEKL. V was shortened by 11 bases and J by 2 bases, with 17 bases between the two germline ends. The CDR3 DNA reads as TGCGCCGCATCTCTCGGGGAAATCACAGATACGCAGTATTTT. This sequence encodes CAASLGEITDTQYF.

In its sample, this clonotype was seen many times. This chain connects TRBV5-1 to TRBJ1-3; 8 positions agree with TRBD1. The CDR3 covers 15 residues. The junction had 3 bases not matched to a gene; V was cut back by 0 bases and J by 4 bases. CDR1 and CDR2 from the germline V gene are SGHRS and YFSETQ. CDR3 sequence (DNA): TGCGCCAGCAGCTTGGGACAGGGGAACGGAAACACCATATATTTT. Protein: CASSLGQGNGNTIYF. Together with reference TRBV5-1 and TRBJ1-3, the CDR3 gives the full variable domain: KAGVTQTPRYLIKTRGQQVTLSCSPISGHRSVSWYQQTPGQGLQFLFEYFSETQRNKGNFPGRFSGRQFSNSRSEMNVSTLELGDSALYLCASSLGQGNGNTIYFGEGSWLTVV.

The table lists this clonotype with many counts. The CDR3 protein is CASSEGTGRYEQYF. CDR3 DNA: TGTGCCAGCAGTGAGGGGACAGGGCGCTACGAGCAGTACTTC. The rearrangement joins TRBV2 to TRBJ2-7; TRBD1 aligns across 9 bases. V gave up 3 bases and J gave up 3 bases; unmatched junction bases: 3. The CDR3 length is 14 residues. Germline V lookup: CDR1 SNHLY, CDR2 FYNNEI.

This clonotype was counted ten times or more. The rearrangement uses TRBV3-1 and TRBJ2-1, with D hard to call. The V end lost 0 bases, the J end lost 4 bases, and 10 bases lay between the germline ends. Germline V gene sequence: CDR1 LGHDT, CDR2 YNNKEL (reference sequence). The CDR3 runs 15 residues. The CDR3 DNA follows: TGTGCCAGCAGCCAAGAATACTTAAGGTACAATGAGCAGTTCTTC. The encoded protein is CASSQEYLRYNEQFF.